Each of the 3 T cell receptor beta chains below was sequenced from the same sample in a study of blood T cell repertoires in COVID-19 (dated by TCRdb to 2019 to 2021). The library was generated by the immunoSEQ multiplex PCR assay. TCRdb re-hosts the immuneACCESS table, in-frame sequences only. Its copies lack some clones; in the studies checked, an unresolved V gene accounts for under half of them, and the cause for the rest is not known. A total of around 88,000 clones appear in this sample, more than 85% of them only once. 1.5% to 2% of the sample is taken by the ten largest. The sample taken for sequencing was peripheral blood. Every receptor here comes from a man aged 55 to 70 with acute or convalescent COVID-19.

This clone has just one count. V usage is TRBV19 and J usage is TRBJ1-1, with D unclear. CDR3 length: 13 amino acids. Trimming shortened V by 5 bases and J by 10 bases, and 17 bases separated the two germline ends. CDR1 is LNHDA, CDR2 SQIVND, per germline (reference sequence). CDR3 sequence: CASSPRVQAGAFF. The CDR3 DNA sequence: TGTGCCAGTAGTCCCCGGGTCCAGGCGGGAGCTTTCTTT.

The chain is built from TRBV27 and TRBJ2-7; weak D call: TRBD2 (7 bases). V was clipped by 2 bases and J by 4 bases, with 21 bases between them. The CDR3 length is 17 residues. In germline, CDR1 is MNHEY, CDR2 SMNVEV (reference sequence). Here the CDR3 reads CASSLTLGASGLYEQYF. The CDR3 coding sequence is TGTGCCAGCAGTTTAACCCTGGGGGCTAGCGGACTATACGAGCAGTACTTC.

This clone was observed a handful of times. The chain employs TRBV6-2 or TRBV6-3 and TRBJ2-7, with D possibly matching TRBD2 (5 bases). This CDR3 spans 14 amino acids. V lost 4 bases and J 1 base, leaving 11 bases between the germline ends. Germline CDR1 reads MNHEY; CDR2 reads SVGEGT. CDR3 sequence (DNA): TGTGCCAGCAGTTGGGCGGGTCGATCCTACGAGCAGTACTTC. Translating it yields CASSWAGRSYEQYF.